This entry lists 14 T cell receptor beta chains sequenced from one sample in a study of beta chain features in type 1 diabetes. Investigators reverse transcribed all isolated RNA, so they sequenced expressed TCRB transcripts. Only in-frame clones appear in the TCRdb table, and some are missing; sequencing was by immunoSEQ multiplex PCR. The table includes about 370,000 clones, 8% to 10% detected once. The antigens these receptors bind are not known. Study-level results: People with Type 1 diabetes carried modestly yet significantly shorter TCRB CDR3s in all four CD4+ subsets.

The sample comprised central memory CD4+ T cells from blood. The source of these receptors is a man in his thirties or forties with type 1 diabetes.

CDR3 region: CASRATGRSQPQHF. The CDR3 DNA reads as TGTGCCAGCAGGGCGACAGGGCGTTCTCAGCCCCAGCATTTT. This rearrangement joins TRBV2 to TRBJ1-5, with TRBD1 identical over 7 bases. With V trimmed by 6 bases and J by 6 bases, 8 bases remained unmatched. The germline CDR1 and CDR2 sequences are SNHLY and FYNNEI. The CDR3 extends over 14 amino acids.

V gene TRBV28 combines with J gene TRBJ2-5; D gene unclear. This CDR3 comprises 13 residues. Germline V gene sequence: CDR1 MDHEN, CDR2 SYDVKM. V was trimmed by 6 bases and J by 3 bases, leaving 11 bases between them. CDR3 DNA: TGTGCCAGCAGGATGGTATTAAAAGAGACCCAGTACTTC. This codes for CASRMVLKETQYF.

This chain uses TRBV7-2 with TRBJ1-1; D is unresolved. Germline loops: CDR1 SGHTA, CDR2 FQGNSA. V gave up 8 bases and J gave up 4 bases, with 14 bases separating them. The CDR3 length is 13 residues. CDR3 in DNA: TGTGCCAGCGGGCCTCTCAGCGCCACTGAAGCTTTCTTT. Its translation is CASGPLSATEAFF.

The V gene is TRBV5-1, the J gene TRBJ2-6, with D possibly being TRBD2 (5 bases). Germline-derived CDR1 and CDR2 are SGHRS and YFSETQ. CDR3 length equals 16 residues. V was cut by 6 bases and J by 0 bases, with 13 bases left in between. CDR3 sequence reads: CASTLYAGSGANVLTF. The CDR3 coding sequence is TGCGCCAGCACCCTTTATGCGGGCTCTGGGGCCAACGTCCTGACTTTC. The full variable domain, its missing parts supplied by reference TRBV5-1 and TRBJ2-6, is KAGVTQTPRYLIKTRGQQVTLSCSPISGHRSVSWYQQTPGQGLQFLFEYFSETQRNKGNFPGRFSGRQFSNSRSEMNVSTLELGDSALYLCASTLYAGSGANVLTFGAGSRLTVL.

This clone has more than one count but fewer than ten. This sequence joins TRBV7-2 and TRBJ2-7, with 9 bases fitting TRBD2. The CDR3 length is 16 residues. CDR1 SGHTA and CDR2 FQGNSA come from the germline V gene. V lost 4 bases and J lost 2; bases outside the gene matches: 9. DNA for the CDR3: TGTGCCAGCAGCTCCTATAGCGGGGGAGGGGCCTACGAGCAGTACTTC. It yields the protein CASSSYSGGGAYEQYF.

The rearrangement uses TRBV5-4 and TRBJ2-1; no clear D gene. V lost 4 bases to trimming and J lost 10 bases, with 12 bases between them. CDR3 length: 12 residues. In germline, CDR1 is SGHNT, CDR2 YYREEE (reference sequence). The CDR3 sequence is CASSQDRREQFF. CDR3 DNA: TGTGCCAGCAGCCAAGATCGAAGGGAGCAGTTCTTC.

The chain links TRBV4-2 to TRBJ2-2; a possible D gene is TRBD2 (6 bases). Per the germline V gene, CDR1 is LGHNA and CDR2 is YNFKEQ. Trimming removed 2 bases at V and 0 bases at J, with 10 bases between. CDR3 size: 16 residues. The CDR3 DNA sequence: TGTGCCAGCAGCCAAAAAAGCGGGTCGAACACCGGGGAGCTGTTTTTT. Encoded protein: CASSQKSGSNTGELFF.

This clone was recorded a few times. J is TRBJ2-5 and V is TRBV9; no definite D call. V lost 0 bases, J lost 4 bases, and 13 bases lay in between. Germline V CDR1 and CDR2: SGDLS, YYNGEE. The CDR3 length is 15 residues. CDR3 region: CASSVGGVSLETQYF. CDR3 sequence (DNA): TGTGCCAGCAGCGTAGGTGGCGTCAGCCTAGAGACCCAGTACTTC.

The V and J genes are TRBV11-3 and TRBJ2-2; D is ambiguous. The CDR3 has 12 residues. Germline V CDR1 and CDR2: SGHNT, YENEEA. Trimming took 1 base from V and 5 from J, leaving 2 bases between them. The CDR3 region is CASSLVTGELFF. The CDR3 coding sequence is TGTGCCAGCAGCTTAGTAACCGGGGAGCTGTTTTTT.

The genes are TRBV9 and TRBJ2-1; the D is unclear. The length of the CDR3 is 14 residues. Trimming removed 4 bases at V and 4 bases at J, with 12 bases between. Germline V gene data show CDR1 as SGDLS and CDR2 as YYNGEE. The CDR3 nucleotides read TGTGCCAGCAGCCCCTCGGGCGGTTACAATGAGCAGTTCTTC. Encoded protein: CASSPSGGYNEQFF.

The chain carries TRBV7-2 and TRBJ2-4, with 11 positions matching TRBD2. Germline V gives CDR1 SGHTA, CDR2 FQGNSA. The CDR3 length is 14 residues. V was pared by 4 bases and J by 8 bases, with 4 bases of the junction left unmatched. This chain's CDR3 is CASSSGLAVDIQYF. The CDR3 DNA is TGTGCCAGCAGCTCGGGACTAGCGGTCGACATTCAGTACTTC.

The DNA of the CDR3 is TGTGCCAGCTCACCTGGCGGAGCTCTTCGCTCAGGAAACACCATATATTTT. Amino acid sequence: CASSPGGALRSGNTIYF. The rearrangement joins TRBV18 to TRBJ1-3; D is uncertain. Trimming removed 3 bases at V and 4 bases at J, with 19 bases between. This CDR3 comprises 17 residues. CDR1 and CDR2 (germline): KGHSH, LQKENI.

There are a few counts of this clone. As DNA, the CDR3 is TGTGCCAGCAGCGTAGGGCGAGACTACGAGCAGTACTTC. Translated, it gives CASSVGRDYEQYF. The gene calls are TRBV7-2 and TRBJ2-7, with D unclear. The CDR3 sequence is 13 residues long. Germline CDR1 reads SGHTA; CDR2 reads FQGNSA. Trimming removed 5 bases at V and 3 bases at J, with 11 bases between.

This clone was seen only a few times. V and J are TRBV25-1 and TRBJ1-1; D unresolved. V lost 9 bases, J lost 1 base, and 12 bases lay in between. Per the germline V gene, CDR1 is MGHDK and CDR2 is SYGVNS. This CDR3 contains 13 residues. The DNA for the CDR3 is TGTGCCAGTAGGTCCCAGCAGAACACTGAAGCTTTCTTT. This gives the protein CASRSQQNTEAFF.